The clone carrying this T cell receptor beta chain appeared a few times. This sample was taken from a study of neurological immune-mediated disorders. From the 5' RACE reads, TCRdb called clonotypes with MiXCR, one entry per CDR3 protein. The sample has about 62,000 distinct CDR3 sequences, about 3.7% seen once. The V gene's germline CDR1 is SGHNT and CDR2 YENEEA. V dropped 3 bases and J dropped 4 bases, with 13 bases sitting between them. The CDR3 consists of 15 residues. This TCR came from a woman aged 50 to 60 with multiple sclerosis. The chain uses TRBV11-3 and TRBJ2-1; maybe TRBD1 (7 bases). Sample: PBMCs. This CDR3 reads CASSFVAGGYNEQFF. For the CDR3, the DNA is TGTGCCAGCAGCTTCGTTGCAGGGGGGTACAATGAGCAGTTCTTC.